These 5 T cell receptor beta chains were sequenced from one sample in a study of CD8 T cells in ankylosing spondylitis. In TCRdb, the 5' RACE reads were re-called with MiXCR into one record per CDR3 protein. The sample holds 350,000 to 400,000 distinct CDR3 sequences, approximately 22% seen once. The sequencing input was blood, either unsorted or a sorted T cell fraction (not recorded which). These receptors were collected from a male donor with ankylosing spondylitis or in good health (not recorded which).

The chain links TRBV12-3 or TRBV12-4 to TRBJ2-7; D assignment may be TRBD1 or TRBD2 (6 bases each). Trimming pared 5 bases from V and 3 bases from J, leaving 11 bases between. This CDR3 region has 13 residues. This CDR3 is CASSPGGYYEQYF. CDR3 DNA sequence: TGTGCCAGCAGTCCCGGGGGCTACTACGAGCAGTACTTC.

This clonotype was observed a few times. The chain uses TRBV10-2 and TRBJ2-1; a possible D gene is TRBD1 (6 bases). The CDR3 totals 14 residues. Trimming removed 2 bases from V and 6 bases from J, with 11 bases in between. CDR1 and CDR2 from the germline V gene are WSHSY and SAAADI. In nucleotides, the CDR3 is TGCGCCAGCAGTGAGGGCAGGGGCGGCAATGAGCAGTTCTTC. The encoded protein is CASSEGRGGNEQFF.

The chain combines TRBV28 with TRBJ2-2; D uncertain. The CDR3 sequence is 14 residues long. Germline CDR1 is MDHEN and CDR2 is SYDVKM. Between the trimmed V and J ends, which lost 3 bases and 2 bases, there was a span of 7 bases. The CDR3: CASSLVPNTGELFF. In DNA, the CDR3 is TGTGCCAGCAGTTTGGTACCCAACACCGGGGAGCTGTTTTTT.

V gene TRBV7-8 combines with J gene TRBJ2-7; D unclear. The CDR3 has 14 residues. The V end was cut by 1 base, the J end by 0 bases, with 7 bases between. CDR1 and CDR2 from the germline V gene are SGHVS and FQNEAQ. The CDR3 loop is CASSLEASSYEQYF. In nucleotides, the CDR3 is TGTGCCAGCAGCTTAGAAGCCAGCTCCTACGAGCAGTACTTC.

The chain couples TRBV25-1 to TRBJ1-4; D is uncertain. The CDR3 has 15 residues. Deletions cut 1 base from V and 7 bases from J, with 13 bases between. Germline V gene data show CDR1 as MGHDK and CDR2 as SYGVNS. The CDR3 nucleotides read TGTGCCAGCAGTGAATTCGGGGAATTCGGTGAAAAACTGTTTTTT. This sequence encodes CASSEFGEFGEKLFF.